The 30 T cell receptor beta chains below were found in one sample sequenced in a study of blood T cell repertoires in COVID-19. Using immunoSEQ multiplex PCR, the repertoire was profiled, and TCRdb retains in-frame clones only, with some absent. The sample holds 400,000 to 450,000 clones; roughly 88% are singletons and the top ten take about 0.6%. Sequenced input: PBMCs or T cells enriched from blood (not recorded which). The receptors come from a man between 18 and 29 years old who had recovered from COVID-19.

The chain uses TRBV5-1 and TRBJ1-5; D is unresolved. The CDR3 runs 14 residues. The germline gives CDR1 SGHRS, CDR2 YFSETQ. The V end lost 0 bases, the J end lost 6 bases, and 10 bases lay between the germline ends. CDR3 sequence (DNA): TGCGCCAGCAGCTTGGACGGGGAACGTCAGCCCCAGCATTTT. Its protein is CASSLDGERQPQHF.

The chain is built from TRBV15 and TRBJ2-7; perhaps TRBD1 as D (6 bases). The CDR3 is 13 residues long. Germline values: CDR1 LNHNV, CDR2 YYDKDF (reference sequence). V gave up 0 bases and J gave up 11 bases, with 14 bases separating them. The CDR3 protein is CATSRDQGGFEYF. CDR3 DNA sequence: TGTGCCACCAGCAGAGATCAAGGGGGTTTTGAGTACTTC.

The chain links TRBV10-3 to TRBJ1-1; D gene uncertain. CDR3 length equals 13 residues. Trimming stripped 7 bases from V and 7 bases from J, with 16 bases between. Germline CDR1 reads ENHRY; CDR2 reads SYGVKD. The CDR3 nucleotides read TGTGCCATCACTCGCCAGACTTCCAGTGAAGCTTTCTTT. As protein: CAITRQTSSEAFF.

In this sample, this clone turned up once. The chain combines TRBV4-1 with TRBJ2-3; no definite D call. Trimming removed 4 bases at V and 0 bases at J, with 5 bases between. This CDR3 comprises 13 residues. Germline lookup yields CDR1 MGHRA and CDR2 YSYEKL. The CDR3 coding sequence is TGCGCCAGCAGCCTCGGGAGCACAGATACGCAGTATTTT. Protein sequence: CASSLGSTDTQYF.

This clone was observed at least ten times. Additional DNA sequences in this sample encode the identical CDR3. The V call is TRBV27, the J call TRBJ2-1; the D gene is possibly TRBD1 (6 bases). CDR1 and CDR2 from the germline V gene are MNHEY and SMNVEV (reference sequence). This CDR3 is built from 14 residues. V was cut by 0 bases and J by 4 bases, with 7 bases left in between. The CDR3 region is CASSLSGTYNEQFF. The CDR3 nucleotides read TGTGCCAGCAGTTTATCGGGGACATACAATGAGCAGTTCTTC.

The genes are TRBV7-9 and TRBJ2-7, with 8 bases identical to TRBD1. CDR3 size: 14 residues. Trimming cost V 1 base and J 8 bases; bases outside gene matches: 7. Germline V gene sequence: CDR1 SEHNR, CDR2 FQNEAQ (reference sequence). The CDR3, as DNA: TGTGCCAGCAGCTTAGTGGCGACAGGGGATAAGCAGTACTTC. The encoded protein is CASSLVATGDKQYF.

The J gene is TRBJ1-6, the V gene TRBV3-1 (or the pseudogene TRBV3-2), with D possibly being TRBD1 (5 bases). The germline V and J ends were trimmed by 4 bases and 5 bases, with 9 bases remaining between them. This CDR3 comprises 14 residues. Germline V gene lookup returns CDR1 LGHDT and CDR2 YNNKEL (reference sequence). Here the CDR3 DNA reads TGTGCCAGCAGCCGGCAGGGAAATAATTCACCCCTCCACTTT. Amino acid sequence: CASSRQGNNSPLHF.

The chain carries TRBV9 and TRBJ2-5; 11 bases match TRBD2. Germline lookup yields CDR1 SGDLS and CDR2 YYNGEE. J was trimmed by 4 bases and V by 3 bases; bases with no gene match: 11. The CDR3 runs to 17 residues. The CDR3 spells CASSAGSVAGGLETQYF. The DNA for the CDR3 is TGTGCCAGCAGCGCGGGGTCGGTAGCGGGAGGGCTAGAGACCCAGTACTTC.

V gene TRBV10-3 combines with J gene TRBJ2-1, with TRBD1 identical over 7 bases. The CDR3 length is 14 residues. Germline lookup yields CDR1 ENHRY and CDR2 SYGVKD. V lost 10 bases and J lost 5; bases outside the gene matches: 11. Here the CDR3 reads CATRKGASDNEQFF. CDR3 DNA: TGTGCCACCCGGAAGGGGGCCTCTGACAATGAGCAGTTCTTC.

This chain connects TRBV13 to TRBJ1-6, with 8 nucleotides matching TRBD1. There are 17 residues in the CDR3. V trimming: 5 bases; J trimming: 1 base; junction bases outside the gene matches: 7. CDR1 is PRHDT, CDR2 FYEKMQ, per germline (reference sequence). For the CDR3, the DNA is TGTGCCAGCAGCCGACAGGGGAAAGCATCCTATAATTCACCCCTCCACTTT. Translated: CASSRQGKASYNSPLHF.

The genes are TRBV5-1 and TRBJ1-3; the D gene is possibly TRBD1 (5 bases). V was shortened by 1 base and J by 7 bases, with 12 bases between the two germline ends. This CDR3 has 14 residues. Germline CDR1 is SGHRS and CDR2 is YFSETQ. The CDR3 loop is CASSLSGGGNTIYF. The CDR3, as DNA: TGCGCCAGCAGCTTGTCGGGGGGAGGTAACACCATATATTTT.

V usage is TRBV24-1 and J usage is TRBJ2-3, with D tentatively TRBD2 (6 bases). Per germline, CDR1 KGHDR and CDR2 SFDVKD. The CDR3 extends over 14 amino acids. The V end lost 7 bases, the J end lost 2 bases, and 12 bases lay between the germline ends. The CDR3 is CATSGTGYTDTQYF. CDR3 sequence (DNA): TGTGCCACCAGCGGGACTGGATACACAGATACGCAGTATTTT.

This chain links TRBV27 with TRBJ1-6; D ambiguous. V was cut by 2 bases and J by 3 bases, with 14 bases left in between. CDR1 and CDR2 (germline): MNHEY, SMNVEV (reference sequence). There are 17 residues in the CDR3. The CDR3 nucleotides read TGTGCCAGCAGTTTAAGAGGAGTCGGCTTCTATAATTCACCCCTCCACTTT. Encoded protein: CASSLRGVGFYNSPLHF.

The chain links TRBV3-1 (or the pseudogene TRBV3-2) to TRBJ1-3, with D unclear. The ends were cut back, 0 bases at V and 2 bases at J, with 17 bases in the middle. The CDR3 is made up of 18 amino acids. The germline CDR1 and CDR2 sequences are LGHDT and YNNKEL (reference sequence). CDR3 bases: TGTGCCAGCAGCCAAGAAACGTTACGGGTCCGGGCTGGAAACACCATATATTTT. This sequence encodes CASSQETLRVRAGNTIYF.

In DNA, the CDR3 is TGCGCCAGCAGCCTAGGAGACAGCCTCCTACTGGAGCAGTACTTC. Amino acid sequence: CASSLGDSLLLEQYF. This chain connects TRBV5-1 to TRBJ2-7, with D tentatively TRBD1 (5 bases). CDR3 length: 15 amino acids. V dropped 4 bases and J dropped 7 bases, with 21 bases sitting between them. Germline V CDR1 and CDR2: SGHRS, YFSETQ.

The CDR3, as DNA: TGCGCCAGCAGTGAGTCGAATTATCCGGGGGAGGGGACTGAAGCTTTCTTT. This sequence encodes CASSESNYPGEGTEAFF. The rearrangement uses TRBV10-1 and TRBJ1-1; possibly TRBD1 for D (5 bases). There are 17 residues in the CDR3. V shed 0 bases and J shed 5 bases, with 19 bases lying between them. Germline CDR1 WNHNN, CDR2 SYGVQD (reference sequence).

V is TRBV2 and J is TRBJ1-2, with 7 bases fitting TRBD1. The CDR3 extends over 13 amino acids. V shed 6 bases, J shed 8 bases, and the junction held 9 bases outside the gene matches. CDR1 and CDR2 (germline): SNHLY, FYNNEI. The CDR3 loop is CASRSRDSRGYTF. CDR3 DNA: TGTGCCAGCAGGTCCCGGGACAGCCGGGGCTACACCTTC.

The count of this clone is one. V gene TRBV7-3 combines with J gene TRBJ2-3, with 10 nucleotides matching TRBD2. Losses at the gene ends were 5 bases for V and 6 bases for J; bases not matched to a gene: 11. The CDR3 length is 16 residues. Germline V CDR1 and CDR2: SGHTA, FQGTGA. The CDR3 coding sequence is TGTGCCAGCAGCCGTAGTCAGCGGGAGGGACTGGATACGCAGTATTTT. Residues: CASSRSQREGLDTQYF.

The count of this clone is one. The rearrangement links TRBV28 to TRBJ2-7; 8 positions agree with TRBD1. Germline trimming cut 1 base from V and 6 bases from J; bases unmatched to any gene: 2. Germline assignment: CDR1 MDHEN and CDR2 SYDVKM. This CDR3 has 13 residues. This CDR3 is CASSLSGGGEQYF. The CDR3 nucleotides are TGTGCCAGCAGTTTATCAGGGGGCGGCGAGCAGTACTTC.

The chain carries TRBV19 and TRBJ1-4; 10 bases line up with TRBD1. V was pared by 6 bases and J by 4 bases, with 11 bases of the junction left unmatched. This CDR3 spans 17 amino acids. The V gene's germline CDR1 is LNHDA and CDR2 SQIVND (reference sequence). The CDR3 DNA follows: TGTGCCAGTAGAGACTCCGGACAGGGGGGGAGTAATGAAAAACTGTTTTTT. Translating gives CASRDSGQGGSNEKLFF.

V is TRBV27 and J is TRBJ2-1; TRBD1 matches 7 bases. Trimming cost V 7 bases and J 3 bases; bases outside gene matches: 6. There are 14 residues in the CDR3. The V gene's germline CDR1 is MNHEY and CDR2 SMNVEV (reference sequence). CDR3 protein: CASTPGGYYNEQFF. The CDR3 coding sequence is TGTGCCAGCACTCCAGGGGGTTACTACAATGAGCAGTTCTTC.

The gene calls are TRBV28 and TRBJ1-1; D is perhaps TRBD1 (6 bases). The length of the CDR3 is 13 residues. Germline loops: CDR1 MDHEN, CDR2 SYDVKM. The germline V and J ends were trimmed by 5 bases and 4 bases, with 11 bases remaining between them. This chain's CDR3 is CASSPGHITEAFF. The CDR3 DNA reads as TGTGCCAGCAGTCCGGGACACATCACTGAAGCTTTCTTT. Full variable domain (missing parts from reference TRBV28 and TRBJ1-1): DVKVTQSSRYLVKRTGEKVFLECVQDMDHENMFWYRQDPGLGLRLIYFSYDVKMKEKGDIPEGYSVSREKKERFSLILESASTNQTSMYLCASSPGHITEAFFGQGTRLTVV.

The V and J genes are TRBV12-5 and TRBJ2-6; weak D call: TRBD1 (6 bases). Germline values: CDR1 LGHNT, CDR2 FRNRAP. V was trimmed by 2 bases and J by 0 bases, leaving 14 bases between them. CDR3 length: 18 residues. CDR3 residues: CASGLILDRHSGANVLTF. The DNA for the CDR3 is TGTGCTAGTGGTTTGATTCTCGACAGGCACTCTGGGGCCAACGTCCTGACTTTC.

The V call is TRBV3-1 (or the pseudogene TRBV3-2), the J call TRBJ1-1, with D unresolved. CDR1 and CDR2 (germline): LGHDT, YNNKEL (reference sequence). The CDR3 sequence is 13 residues long. V was pared by 2 bases and J by 2 bases, with 6 bases between. This CDR3 reads CASSQLENTEAFF. The CDR3 nucleotides are TGTGCCAGCAGCCAATTAGAAAACACTGAAGCTTTCTTT.

This sequence joins TRBV12-5 and TRBJ2-2; 8 nucleotides line up with TRBD1. Germline V gives CDR1 LGHNT, CDR2 FRNRAP. V dropped 8 bases and J dropped 2; count of bases not matched to a gene: 7. This CDR3 is built from 15 residues. The CDR3 loop reads CASSTGQGNTGELFF. In nucleotides, the CDR3 is TGTGCTAGTAGTACAGGACAGGGTAACACCGGGGAGCTGTTTTTT.

The sample holds a few counts of this clone. V usage is TRBV5-4 and J usage is TRBJ1-2, with D possibly TRBD1 on 6 matching bases. Germline CDR1 reads SGHNT; CDR2 reads YYREEE (reference sequence). Trimming cost V 4 bases and J 4 bases, with 14 bases left between them. This CDR3 region has 14 residues. Here the CDR3 reads CASSHGQQFYGYTF. Here the CDR3 DNA reads TGTGCCAGCAGCCATGGACAGCAGTTCTATGGCTACACCTTC.

The V and J genes are TRBV5-6 and TRBJ1-1, with D possibly being TRBD1 (6 bases). V was trimmed by 4 bases and J by 1 base, leaving 17 bases between them. Germline V gene sequence: CDR1 SGHDT, CDR2 YYEEEE. The CDR3 loop spans 16 amino acids. The CDR3 bases are TGTGCCAGCAGCGGGGGCCTGGGAAAGGCGAACACTGAAGCTTTCTTT. Protein product: CASSGGLGKANTEAFF.

The rearrangement joins TRBV19 to TRBJ1-1; no clear D. Deletions cut 10 bases from V and 0 bases from J, with 12 bases between. The CDR3 totals 13 residues. The V gene's germline CDR1 is LNHDA and CDR2 SQIVND (reference sequence). In nucleotides, the CDR3 is TGTGCCACGTCGAGGGAGGTGAACACTGAAGCTTTCTTT. The encoded protein is CATSREVNTEAFF. Based on the CDR3 plus reference TRBV19 and TRBJ1-1, the full variable domain is DGGITQSPKYLFRKEGQNVTLSCEQNLNHDAMYWYRQDPGQGLRLIYYSQIVNDFQKGDIAEGYSVSREKKESFPLTVTSAQKNPTAFYLCATSREVNTEAFFGQGTRLTVV.

This CDR3 is CAIKAGGNDYGYTF. The CDR3 DNA reads TGTGCCATCAAGGCGGGAGGGAATGACTATGGCTACACCTTC. The V and J genes are TRBV10-3 and TRBJ1-2; D ambiguous. Trimming left V 7 bases short and J 3 bases short, with 15 bases between. The CDR3 is 14 amino acids. Germline V gene data show CDR1 as ENHRY and CDR2 as SYGVKD.

This chain joins TRBV10-2 and TRBJ2-2; tentative D call: TRBD2 (6 bases). Germline assignment: CDR1 WSHSY and CDR2 SAAADI. The ends were cut back, 7 bases at V and 0 bases at J, with 9 bases in the middle. This CDR3 comprises 14 residues. The CDR3 region is CASTRLANTGELFF. For the CDR3, the DNA is TGCGCCAGCACCAGACTAGCGAACACCGGGGAGCTGTTTTTT.